These 21 T cell receptor beta chains were sequenced from one sample in a study of T cells in Graves' hyperthyroidism and ophthalmopathy. Researchers amplified the TCR beta CDR3 regions from RNA transcripts. A first-round RT-PCR of the TCR CDR3 used the HTBI primer set. TCRdb reanalysed the multiplex PCR reads using MiXCR and keeps one entry per CDR3 protein. The repertoire holds around 300,000 distinct CDR3 sequences, about 13% seen once, with 7.9% in the top ten. Sequencing was carried out using blood. The source is a woman aged 40-49 years with Graves' hyperthyroidism.

This clonotype was recorded many times. The genes are TRBV18 and TRBJ2-2; D not certain. The germline gives CDR1 KGHSH, CDR2 LQKENI. V lost 5 bases, J lost 0 bases, and 7 bases lay in between. This CDR3 has 14 residues. CDR3 loop: CASSADTNTGELFF. The CDR3 DNA sequence: TGTGCCAGCTCAGCCGACACGAACACCGGGGAGCTGTTTTTT.

This clonotype was detected a few times. The gene calls are TRBV6-1 and TRBJ2-4; no reliable D call. Germline V gene sequence: CDR1 MNHNS, CDR2 SASEGT. Trimming pared 6 bases from V and 0 bases from J, leaving 15 bases between. The CDR3 spans 16 residues. The CDR3 here is CASRAAGALAKNIQYF. DNA for the CDR3: TGTGCCAGCAGGGCGGCAGGTGCTCTAGCCAAAAACATTCAGTACTTC.

Ten or more counts support this clonotype. The chain is built from TRBV2 and TRBJ1-5; 8 positions agree with TRBD1. Trimming removed 3 bases from V and 2 bases from J; junction bases left unmatched: 3. Germline V gene sequence: CDR1 SNHLY, CDR2 FYNNEI. This CDR3 comprises 15 residues. The CDR3 here is CASSEDRVGNQPQHF. For the CDR3, the DNA is TGTGCCAGCAGTGAGGACAGGGTTGGCAATCAGCCCCAGCATTTT.

The chain links TRBV19 to TRBJ1-1; D unclear. CDR1 is LNHDA, CDR2 SQIVND, per germline (reference sequence). V was clipped by 2 bases and J by 6 bases, with 13 bases between them. This CDR3 contains 14 residues. CDR3 nucleotide sequence: TGTGCCAGTAGTATATCCCTGACGAGGCCTGAAGCTTTCTTT. Protein sequence: CASSISLTRPEAFF.

This clonotype was found many times. This chain joins TRBV5-5 and TRBJ2-3; D not certain. Looked up from germline, CDR1 is SGHKS and CDR2 is YYEKEE (reference sequence). The ends were cut back, 3 bases at V and 5 bases at J, with 13 bases in the middle. There are 14 residues in the CDR3. The CDR3 DNA reads as TGTGCCAGCAGCTCGGCGACGGGTAGAGATACGCAGTATTTT. Translation gives CASSSATGRDTQYF.

About this clonotype: At one end, the junction sequence differs from germline, possibly due to a read error. The V and J genes are TRBV6-9 and TRBJ1-5; TRBD1 aligns across 8 bases. Germline V lookup: CDR1 MNHGY, CDR2 SVAAGI. This CDR3 region has 17 residues. CDR3 DNA: TGCGCCAGCAGTGAATTTCTCGCGGACAGGGGCAATCAGCCCCAGCATTTT. Encoded protein: CASSEFLADRGNQPQHF.

This clonotype occurred a few times. The CDR3 nucleotides read TGCAGTGCTAGAGTTTCGCGACTAACAGATACGCAGTATTTT. It codes for CSARVSRLTDTQYF. The chain couples TRBV20-1 to TRBJ2-3, with D perhaps matching TRBD2 (5 bases). CDR3 length: 14 amino acids. Per the germline V gene, CDR1 is DFQATT and CDR2 is SNEGSKA (reference sequence). The V and J ends lost 1 base and 3 bases respectively, with 11 bases between them.

Comments on this clonotype: This clone may be a read error of a much larger clone one base away. For the CDR3, the DNA is TGTGCCAGCAGTAGCGAAAGCACAGATACGCAGTATTTT. This codes for CASSSESTDTQYF. This rearrangement joins TRBV6-4 to TRBJ2-3; D remains unclear. CDR3 size: 13 residues. With 5 bases removed from V and 0 bases from J, the gap between germline ends came to 6 bases. The V gene's germline CDR1 is MRHNA and CDR2 SNTAGT.

This rearrangement joins TRBV12-3 or TRBV12-4 to TRBJ1-2; D is uncertain. Trimming took off 2 bases at V and 3 bases at J, with 7 bases between the two ends. The CDR3 is 13 residues long. The CDR3 loop reads CASSLQTDYGYTF. The CDR3 DNA reads TGTGCCAGCAGTTTACAAACAGACTATGGCTACACCTTC.

The genes are TRBV12-3 or TRBV12-4 and TRBJ1-2, with 8 bases fitting TRBD1. CDR3 length: 14 residues. The J segment lost 4 bases and the V segment lost 5 bases, leaving 6 bases of the junction unmatched. This CDR3 reads CASSGRGPVYGYTF. The CDR3 region has the DNA TGTGCCAGCAGTGGCAGGGGGCCAGTCTATGGCTACACCTTC.

This clonotype was detected ten times or more. J is TRBJ1-5 and V is TRBV9; D unclear. The V end lost 0 bases, the J end lost 2 bases, and 6 bases lay between the germline ends. This CDR3 contains 14 residues. Germline-derived CDR1 and CDR2 are SGDLS and YYNGEE. CDR3 amino acids: CASSVGRGNQPQHF. CDR3 sequence (DNA): TGTGCCAGCAGCGTAGGACGGGGCAATCAGCCCCAGCATTTT. Complete variable domain (other parts from reference TRBV9 and TRBJ1-5): DSGVTQTPKHLITATGQRVTLRCSPRSGDLSVYWYQQSLDQGLQFLIQYYNGEERAKGNILERFSAQQFPDLHSELNLSSLELGDSALYFCASSVGRGNQPQHFGDGTRLSIL.

By sample fraction, this clonotype is large. The chain joins TRBV11-2 to TRBJ2-3; D unresolved. V was trimmed by 1 base and J by 0 bases, leaving 8 bases between them. Per the germline V gene, CDR1 is SGHAT and CDR2 is FQNNGV. The CDR3 spans 15 residues. The CDR3 sequence: CASSLVGRSTDTQYF. The CDR3 nucleotides read TGTGCCAGCAGCTTAGTAGGCCGAAGCACAGATACGCAGTATTTT.

This clonotype was seen many times. The chain has TRBV20-1 and TRBJ2-4, with 7 bases identical to TRBD1. Germline assignment: CDR1 DFQATT and CDR2 SNEGSKA (reference sequence). V dropped 1 base and J dropped 0; count of bases not matched to a gene: 6. There are 16 residues in the CDR3. As DNA, the CDR3 is TGCAGTGCTAGAGTGGGGACAGCCAGAGCCAAAAACATTCAGTACTTC. Its translation is CSARVGTARAKNIQYF.

At least ten counts were recorded for this clonotype. This chain joins TRBV5-5 and TRBJ1-2, with TRBD1 as a possible D gene (5 bases). The CDR3 extends over 14 amino acids. V was cut by 4 bases and J by 3 bases, with 13 bases left in between. The V gene's germline CDR1 is SGHKS and CDR2 YYEKEE (reference sequence). The CDR3 region is CASSAREAYYGYTF. The CDR3 bases are TGTGCCAGCAGCGCCAGGGAGGCCTACTATGGCTACACCTTC.

About this clonotype: Just one base apart from a much larger clone, this may be a read error. A read error is likely, as this CDR3 ends without the conserved phenylalanine or tryptophan. The V call is TRBV28, the J call TRBJ1-2; D is unclear. V lost 3 bases and J lost 5, with 4 bases in between. CDR1 is MDHEN, CDR2 SYDVKM, per germline. The CDR3 is 11 amino acids. The CDR3, as DNA: TGTGCCAGCAGTTTCAAATATGGCTACACCTCC. This sequence encodes CASSFKYGYTS.

This clonotype was observed many times. This chain connects TRBV28 to TRBJ1-1; possible D gene TRBD1, 5 bases. Germline V gene sequence: CDR1 MDHEN, CDR2 SYDVKM. With 4 bases removed from V and 7 bases from J, the gap between germline ends came to 7 bases. This CDR3 comprises 11 residues. The CDR3: CASSWGYEAFF. The DNA of the CDR3 is TGTGCCAGCAGTTGGGGGTATGAAGCTTTCTTT. Full variable domain (outside the CDR3, taken from reference TRBV28 and TRBJ1-1): DVKVTQSSRYLVKRTGEKVFLECVQDMDHENMFWYRQDPGLGLRLIYFSYDVKMKEKGDIPEGYSVSREKKERFSLILESASTNQTSMYLCASSWGYEAFFGQGTRLTVV.

This clonotype was seen ten or more times. This chain uses TRBV2 with TRBJ2-7; weak D call: TRBD2 (6 bases). Trimming removed 2 bases from V and 9 bases from J, with 17 bases in between. This CDR3 is 14 amino acids long. Germline V lookup: CDR1 SNHLY, CDR2 FYNNEI. The CDR3 nucleotides read TGTGCCAGCAGTGAATGGGACTCCCGGAGCGGGCAGTACTTC. It codes for CASSEWDSRSGQYF. The variable domain in full, completed from reference TRBV2 and TRBJ2-7, reads EPEVTQTPSHQVTQMGQEVILRCVPISNHLYFYWYRQILGQKVEFLVSFYNNEISEKSEIFDDQFSVERPDGSNFTLKIRSTKLEDSAMYFCASSEWDSRSGQYFGPGTRLTVT.

This clonotype was detected ten times or more. The CDR3 sequence: CASSFGGNSPLHF. Here the CDR3 DNA reads TGTGCCAGCAGTTTTGGGGGGAATTCACCCCTCCACTTT. This sequence joins TRBV27 and TRBJ1-6, with D perhaps matching TRBD1 (5 bases). CDR1 is MNHEY and CDR2 is SMNVEV in the germline V gene (reference sequence). With 3 bases removed from V and 7 bases from J, the gap between germline ends came to 7 bases. The CDR3 spans 13 residues.

The chain employs TRBV4-2 and TRBJ1-2; no clear D gene. Germline V gives CDR1 LGHNA, CDR2 YNFKEQ. This CDR3 contains 14 residues. V lost 1 base, J lost 0 bases, and 6 bases lay in between. CDR3 residues: CASSQAETNYGYTF. The CDR3, as DNA: TGTGCCAGCAGCCAAGCAGAGACTAACTATGGCTACACCTTC.

This clonotype has a count of ten or more. The chain is built from TRBV20-1 and TRBJ2-1; a possible D gene is TRBD2 (5 bases). The V gene lost 3 bases and the J gene lost 0 bases, with 9 bases spanning the gap. The germline gives CDR1 DFQATT, CDR2 SNEGSKA (reference sequence). The CDR3 is 14 amino acids. Here the CDR3 reads CSASRGSSYNEQFF. In DNA, the CDR3 is TGCAGTGCTAGTCGAGGGAGCTCCTACAATGAGCAGTTCTTC.

This clonotype was found many times. The chain joins TRBV28 to TRBJ2-7; D is uncertain. Per the germline V gene, CDR1 is MDHEN and CDR2 is SYDVKM. V lost 5 bases, J lost 0 bases, and 8 bases lay in between. There are 13 residues in the CDR3. CDR3 protein: CASSQASSYEQYF. In DNA form, the CDR3 reads TGTGCCAGCAGTCAAGCTAGCTCCTACGAGCAGTACTTC.